Described below is a single T cell receptor (beta chain) sequence and its context. The target antigen is unknown. The data were taken from a study of shared clonotypes between healthy human individuals. On the study more broadly: In total, the donors were a couple of women and a few men aged 18 to 49. Study-level findings and limits: Donor clonotype sharing was expected to depend on sequencing depth.

The table came from immunoSEQ multiplex PCR; TCRdb's copy has only in-frame clones and leaves some out. The sample consists of 450,000 to 500,000 clones, more than 65% of them appearing once. Germline CDR1 is MDHEN and CDR2 is SYDVKM. The CDR3 is 12 residues long. The V end lost 2 bases, the J end lost 8 bases, and 9 bases lay between the germline ends. The material sequenced was PBMCs. The chain recombines TRBV28 with TRBJ1-2, with D hard to call. The clonotype was recovered from a woman aged 40 to 50 in good health. Some clones in this sample may be carry-over from other donors' samples. The CDR3 region is CASSLPGRGYTF. The DNA for the CDR3 is TGTGCCAGCAGTTTACCGGGAAGGGGCTACACCTTC.